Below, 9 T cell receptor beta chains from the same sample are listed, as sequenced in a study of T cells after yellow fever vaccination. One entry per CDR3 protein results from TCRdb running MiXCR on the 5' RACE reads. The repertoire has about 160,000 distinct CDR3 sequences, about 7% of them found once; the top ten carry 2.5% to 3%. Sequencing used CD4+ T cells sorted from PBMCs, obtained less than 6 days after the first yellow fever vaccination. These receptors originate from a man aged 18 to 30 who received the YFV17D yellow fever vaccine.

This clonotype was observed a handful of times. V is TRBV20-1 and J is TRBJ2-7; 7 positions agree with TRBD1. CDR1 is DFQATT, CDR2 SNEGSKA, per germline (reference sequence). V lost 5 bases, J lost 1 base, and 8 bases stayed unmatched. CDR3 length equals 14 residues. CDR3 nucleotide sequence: TGCAGTGCTGGAAGACAGGGAGCGTCCTACGAGCAGTACTTC. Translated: CSAGRQGASYEQYF.

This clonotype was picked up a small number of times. The CDR3 sequence: CASSQWTAYNEQFF. The DNA for the CDR3 is TGTGCCAGCAGCCAATGGACAGCCTACAATGAGCAGTTCTTC. This sequence joins TRBV3-1 and TRBJ2-1; tentatively, D is TRBD1 (6 bases). Trimming removed 2 bases from V and 2 bases from J, with 7 bases in between. The germline V gene encodes CDR1 LGHDT and CDR2 YNNKEL (reference sequence). The length of the CDR3 is 14 residues.

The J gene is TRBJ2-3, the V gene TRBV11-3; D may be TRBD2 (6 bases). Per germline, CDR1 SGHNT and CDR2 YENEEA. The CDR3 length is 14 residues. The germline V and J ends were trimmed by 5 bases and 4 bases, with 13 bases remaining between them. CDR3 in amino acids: CASSEMGGPDTQYF. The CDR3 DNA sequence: TGTGCCAGCAGCGAGATGGGGGGTCCAGATACGCAGTATTTT.

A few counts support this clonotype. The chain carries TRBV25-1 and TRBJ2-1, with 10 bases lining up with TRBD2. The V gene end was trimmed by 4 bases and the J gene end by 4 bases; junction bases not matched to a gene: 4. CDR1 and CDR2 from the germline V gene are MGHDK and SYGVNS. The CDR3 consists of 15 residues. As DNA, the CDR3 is TGTGCCAGCAGTGTTACTAGCGGGGTTTACAATGAGCAGTTCTTC. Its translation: CASSVTSGVYNEQFF.

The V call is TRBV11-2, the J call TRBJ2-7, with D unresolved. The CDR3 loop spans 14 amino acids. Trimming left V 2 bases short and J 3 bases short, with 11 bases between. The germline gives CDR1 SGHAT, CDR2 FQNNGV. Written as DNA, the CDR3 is TGTGCCAGCAGCTTAAATAAAGGTCTCTACGAGCAGTACTTC. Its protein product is CASSLNKGLYEQYF.

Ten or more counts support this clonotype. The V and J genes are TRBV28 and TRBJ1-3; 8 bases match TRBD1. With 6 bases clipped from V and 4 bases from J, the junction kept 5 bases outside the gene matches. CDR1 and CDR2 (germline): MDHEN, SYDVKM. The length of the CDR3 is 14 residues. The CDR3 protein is CASSTGGKGNTIYF. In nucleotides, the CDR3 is TGTGCCAGCAGCACAGGGGGGAAAGGAAACACCATATATTTT.

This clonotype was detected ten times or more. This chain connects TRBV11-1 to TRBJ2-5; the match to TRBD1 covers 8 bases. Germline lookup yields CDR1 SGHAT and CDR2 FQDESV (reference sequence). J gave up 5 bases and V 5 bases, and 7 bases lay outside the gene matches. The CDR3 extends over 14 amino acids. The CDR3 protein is CASSPDRVKETQYF. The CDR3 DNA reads TGTGCCAGCAGCCCGGACAGGGTTAAGGAGACCCAGTACTTC.

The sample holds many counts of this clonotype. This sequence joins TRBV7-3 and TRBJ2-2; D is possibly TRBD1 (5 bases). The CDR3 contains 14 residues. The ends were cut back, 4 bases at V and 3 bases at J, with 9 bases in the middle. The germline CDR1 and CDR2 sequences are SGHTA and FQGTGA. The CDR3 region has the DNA TGTGCCAGCAGCTCCGCGACAGACACCGGGGAGCTGTTTTTT. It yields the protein CASSSATDTGELFF.

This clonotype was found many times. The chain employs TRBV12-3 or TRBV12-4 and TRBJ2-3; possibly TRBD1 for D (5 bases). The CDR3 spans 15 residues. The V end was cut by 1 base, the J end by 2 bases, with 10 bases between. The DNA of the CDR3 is TGTGCCAGCAGTTTAGAGGGGCACCTCACAGATACGCAGTATTTT. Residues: CASSLEGHLTDTQYF.